The T cell receptor (beta chain) described here comes from a study of blood T cell repertoires in COVID-19. The overall study: The origin of the acute and convalescent COVID-19 samples was the United States, Italy and Spain. In each case, the material was cDNA or gDNA derived from T cells, B-cell-depleted T cells, or PBMCs.

CDR3 length: 13 residues. Looked up from germline, CDR1 is SGHNT and CDR2 is YYREEE (reference sequence). V lost 4 bases, J lost 3 bases, and 3 bases stayed unmatched. TCRdb's copy holds only in-frame clones and misses some; the assay was immunoSEQ multiplex PCR. The sample has about 49,000 clones, roughly 90% seen once. Input material: peripheral blood. The clonotype comes from a man older than 75 with acute or convalescent COVID-19. The chain couples TRBV5-4 to TRBJ2-7; 8 bases are a match to TRBD1. CDR3 in amino acids: CASSGGQVYEQYF. The DNA for the CDR3 is TGTGCCAGCAGCGGGGGACAGGTCTACGAGCAGTACTTC.